Sequencing of this T cell receptor (beta chain) was carried out in a study of T cell responses to AZD1222 COVID-19 vaccine (dated by TCRdb to the early 2020s). Broadly, across the study: AZD1222 recipients with second doses at about 4 weeks or about 12 weeks were pooled, because spike-specific TCR depth and breadth did not differ between schedules. A total of 233 trial participants underwent TCR sequencing, of whom around 200 received two doses of AZD1222 and about 25 received two doses of the MenACWY control vaccine. Trial participants were enrolled into age subgroups of 18-55, 56-69 and 70-plus years, which contained about 150, 28 and 57 TCR-sequenced participants, respectively. Study-level results and caveats: Most participants were white British and females outnumbered males, and the authors suggested that clonal diversity may have been underestimated. Because no samples from the day 14 peak response were available, repertoires could be characterized only after the peak T cell response. Reportedly, almost half of the unique spike-specific TCRs recognized epitopes lying outside the regions that are mutated in the B.1.351 and B.1.1.7 variants. CD4 TCRs associated with the vaccine covered the entire spike protein, and the dominant responses were in regions 160-218 and 743-854. The 56-69-year group was small, and its depth increase did not reach significance, likely because of low power. Conclusions about previously exposed vaccinees are limited because only six or seven AZD1222 recipients were SARS-CoV-2 seropositive at baseline. After two AZD1222 doses, spike-specific TCR breadth and depth were significantly higher than at day 0 and than in MenACWY recipients.

The time point label of this sample denotes: baseline before first vaccination. The vaccinee samples were drawn from two UK trials, COV001 and COV002, one of which was a single-blind randomized controlled phase 2/3 trial testing AZD1222 (ChAdOx1 nCoV-19) in healthy adults. For TCRbeta chain sequencing, PBMC samples were collected from trial participants at day 0 and at day 28 after the second dose. The CDR3 regions of human TCRbeta chains were analyzed by immunosequencing. The authors processed their data as follows. TCRs in the repertoires were compared against a reference library of SARS-CoV-2-specific TCRs that had been generated with the MIRA antigen-specificity platform. Breadth meant the fraction of unique TCRs that were SARS-CoV-2-associated, whereas depth meant the fraction of total T cells that were SARS-CoV-2-associated. Using the MIRA data, each spike-specific TCR was mapped to the spike region that the TCR reacts to and placed in a CD4 or CD8 class. Log10-transformed breadth and depth values were compared by one-way ANOVA with Sidak's multiple comparisons tests. Imported from immuneACCESS, the table was reduced by TCRdb to in-frame sequences with V and J called. These copies leave out some clones; in studies compared against another copy, an unresolved V gene accounts for under half, and the cause of the remainder is not known. For V, J and clone size, that table is used; D and trimming come from the DNA. The sample yields 99,000 or so clones; 87% were counted once. The ten biggest clones cover 2.5% to 3% of the sample.

The CDR3 sequence holds 15 residues, the cysteine and phenylalanine included. Only CDR3 DNA remains: 45 bases, in frame from the first base. As encoded in the germline V gene, CDR1 is MNHEY while CDR2 is SVGAGI. A distance of 19 bases separates the germline ends of V and J, which lose 6 bases and 5 bases respectively. Comments on this clone: There is no known antigen for this receptor. No base qualities exist here, and no much larger clone lies one base off it.

In this chain, TRBV6-5 is recombined with TRBJ1-2, with a tentative D gene TRBD1 over 5 matching bases. The source of this sequence is an adult in good health. The source was peripheral blood, collected on day 0 of AZD1222 vaccination. This receptor has the CDR3 CASRPIQGGQYGYTF. The DNA reads TGTGCCAGCAGACCTATTCAGGGAGGTCAGTATGGCTACACCTTC.